The present T cell receptor beta chain was sequenced within a study of T cell changes during pregnancy in multiple sclerosis. Per germline, CDR1 GTSNPN and CDR2 SVGIG (reference sequence). Deletions cut 3 bases from V and 1 base from J, with 12 bases between. The CDR3 covers 14 residues. Sequenced by immunoSEQ multiplex PCR; TCRdb stores in-frame clones only, minus some. The sample contains tens of thousands of clones, more than 85% of which appear only once. The J gene is TRBJ1-2, the V gene TRBV30; D perhaps matches TRBD1 (6 bases). This material consisted of CD8+ T cells from peripheral blood mononuclear cells, taken after pregnancy. The receptor was isolated from a female donor with multiple sclerosis, enrolled in a pregnancy study. The CDR3 sequence: CAWRLDSFNYGYTF. The DNA for the CDR3 is TGTGCCTGGAGGTTGGACAGTTTTAACTATGGCTACACCTTC.